A single sample gave rise to the 11 T cell receptor beta chains below, sequenced in a study of T cell repertoires in cytomegalovirus infection. TCRdb re-called the reads through MiXCR, storing one row per CDR3 protein. The sample includes roughly 920,000 distinct CDR3 sequences, approximately 30% of them seen just once. These receptors have no identified antigens. The sample in question was cultured CD8+ T cells from PBMCs, obtained from culture after CMV antigen stimulation. These receptors came from a human donor in good health (CMV status not recorded). Some clones in this sample may be carry-over from other donors' samples.

Remarks on this clonotype: This clone may be a read error of a much larger clone one base away. This rearrangement joins TRBV12-3 or TRBV12-4 to TRBJ2-5; D uncertain. The CDR3 has 16 residues. In nucleotides, the CDR3 is TGTGCCAACAGTTTTTGGATCGTAACCCTCCAAGAGACCCAGTACTTC. Its protein product is CANSFWIVTLQETQYF.

The chain recombines TRBV4-3 with TRBJ2-1, with D hard to call. The CDR3 consists of 20 residues. CDR1 and CDR2 (germline): LGHNA, YSLEER. Trimming left V 3 bases short and J 9 bases short, with 33 bases between. In DNA, the CDR3 is TGCGCCAGCAGCCACAAATCCCTTGGTTACGGTCCCGCCGCCTGGGGTGAGCAGTTCTTC. It codes for CASSHKSLGYGPAAWGEQFF.

This clonotype has a handful of counts. This chain connects TRBV12-3 or TRBV12-4 to TRBJ1-2; D call uncertain. The V and J ends lost 6 bases and 8 bases respectively, with 10 bases between them. The CDR3 is made up of 11 amino acids. CDR3 sequence reads: CASRGAIGYTF. The CDR3, as DNA: TGTGCCAGCAGGGGCGCTATCGGCTACACCTTC.

This chain connects TRBV6-1 to TRBJ1-1; TRBD1 agrees at 7 bases. V lost 5 bases to trimming and J lost 3 bases; unmatched junction nucleotides: 6. Germline V gives CDR1 MNHNS, CDR2 SASEGT. CDR3 length: 14 residues. CDR3 loop: CASSYDTGDTEAFF. The CDR3 DNA is TGTGCCAGCAGTTACGACACAGGGGACACTGAAGCTTTCTTT.

This clonotype has only a few counts. The chain has TRBV27 and TRBJ2-2; possibly TRBD1 for D (6 bases). V was trimmed by 5 bases and J by 7 bases, leaving 14 bases between them. CDR3 size: 14 residues. Germline CDR1 is MNHEY and CDR2 is SMNVEV (reference sequence). CDR3 protein: CASSLPGQLGELFF. In DNA, the CDR3 is TGTGCCAGCAGTCTTCCGGGACAACTCGGGGAGCTGTTTTTT.

The chain recombines TRBV7-9 with TRBJ2-5; D is possibly TRBD1 (5 bases). V shed 5 bases and J shed 5 bases, with 18 bases lying between them. Germline V gene sequence: CDR1 SEHNR, CDR2 FQNEAQ (reference sequence). This CDR3 is built from 15 residues. This CDR3 reads CASSPPARDSETQYF. In nucleotides, the CDR3 is TGTGCCAGCAGCCCACCGGCCAGGGATTCCGAGACCCAGTACTTC. The whole variable domain, remainder taken from reference TRBV7-9 and TRBJ2-5, is DTGVSQNPRHKITKRGQNVTFRCDPISEHNRLYWYRQTLGQGPEFLTYFQNEAQLEKSRLLSDRFSAERPKGSFSTLEIQRTEQGDSAMYLCASSPPARDSETQYFGPGTRLLVL.

Ten or more counts support this clonotype. CDR3 region: CASSLATRGKTQYF. CDR3 nucleotides: TGTGCCAGCAGCTTGGCCACCAGGGGAAAGACCCAGTACTTC. The chain combines TRBV5-6 with TRBJ2-5; perhaps TRBD1 as D (6 bases). Germline lookup yields CDR1 SGHDT and CDR2 YYEEEE. The CDR3 covers 14 residues. Trimming took off 0 bases at V and 6 bases at J, with 12 bases between the two ends.

This clonotype turned up a few times. The CDR3 loop reads CASSQRTEYYEQYF. CDR3 sequence (DNA): TGCGCCAGCAGCCAAAGGACAGAATACTACGAGCAGTACTTC. The chain joins TRBV4-1 to TRBJ2-7; maybe TRBD1 (6 bases). Germline lookup yields CDR1 MGHRA and CDR2 YSYEKL. Trimming pared 2 bases from V and 3 bases from J, leaving 11 bases between. The CDR3 totals 14 residues.

This chain uses TRBV5-4 with TRBJ2-5; 10 positions agree with TRBD2. Germline CDR1 and CDR2: SGHNT and YYREEE (reference sequence). V lost 1 base, J lost 5 bases, and 5 bases stayed unmatched. The CDR3 runs 15 residues. CDR3 amino acids: CASSLPGLAWETQYF. Written as DNA, the CDR3 is TGTGCCAGCAGCTTGCCGGGACTAGCGTGGGAGACCCAGTACTTC.

V usage is TRBV2 and J usage is TRBJ1-3; D ambiguous. Deletions cut 3 bases from V and 3 bases from J, with 18 bases between. The CDR3 contains 17 residues. The germline gives CDR1 SNHLY, CDR2 FYNNEI. In DNA form, the CDR3 reads TGTGCCAGCAGTGAGAGGGAAGGGAACCTAAGTGGAAACACCATATATTTT. Translation gives CASSEREGNLSGNTIYF.

The rearrangement joins TRBV27 to TRBJ2-7, with D hard to call. V was trimmed by 2 bases and J by 3 bases, leaving 11 bases between them. Germline CDR1 is MNHEY and CDR2 is SMNVEV (reference sequence). CDR3 length: 14 residues. The chain's CDR3 is CASSLLGGHYEQYF. The CDR3 DNA follows: TGTGCCAGCAGTTTACTAGGTGGCCACTACGAGCAGTACTTC.